One T cell receptor beta chain is described in this entry. Germline V gene sequence: CDR1 SGHRS, CDR2 YFSETQ. V was clipped by 3 bases and J by 8 bases; unmatched bases: 1. This CDR3 comprises 13 residues. The sample belongs to a study of blood T cell repertoires in COVID-19. For the study at large: Some COVID-19 samples were acute and others convalescent; all came from the United States, Italy and Spain. T cells, B-cell-depleted T cells, or PBMCs provided the cDNA or gDNA that served as material.

Generated by immunoSEQ multiplex PCR, the TCRdb table keeps only in-frame clones and is missing some. The top ten clones hold more than 0.9% of a sample with roughly 360,000 clones, approximately 87% of them seen once. Participant reports of clinical history set cohort assignment. This chain connects TRBV5-1 to TRBJ1-4; TRBD1 matches at 10 bases. This TCR was recovered from a woman between 25 and 40 years old with acute COVID-19. The sample taken for sequencing was PBMCs or T cells enriched from blood (not recorded which). The CDR3 region is CASSSGQGEKLFF. The CDR3, as DNA: TGCGCCAGCAGCTCGGGACAGGGGGAAAAACTGTTTTTT.